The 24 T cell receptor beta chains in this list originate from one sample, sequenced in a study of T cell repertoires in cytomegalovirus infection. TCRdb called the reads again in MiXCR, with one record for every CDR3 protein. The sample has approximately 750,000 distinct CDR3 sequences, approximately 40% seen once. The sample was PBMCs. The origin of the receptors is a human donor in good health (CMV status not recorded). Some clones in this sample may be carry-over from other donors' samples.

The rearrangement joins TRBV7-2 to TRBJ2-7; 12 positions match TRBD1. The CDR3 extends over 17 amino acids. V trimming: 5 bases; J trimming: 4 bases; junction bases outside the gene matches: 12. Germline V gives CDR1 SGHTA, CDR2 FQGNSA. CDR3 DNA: TGTGCCAGCAGCCCCGACCCCGGGACAGGGGGCAGATACGAGCAGTACTTC. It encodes CASSPDPGTGGRYEQYF.

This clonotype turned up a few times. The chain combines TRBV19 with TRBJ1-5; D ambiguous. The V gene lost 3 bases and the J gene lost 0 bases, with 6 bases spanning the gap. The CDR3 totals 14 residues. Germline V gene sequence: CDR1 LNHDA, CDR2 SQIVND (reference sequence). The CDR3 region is CASSIINSNQPQHF. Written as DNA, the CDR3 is TGTGCCAGTAGTATTATTAATAGCAATCAGCCCCAGCATTTT.

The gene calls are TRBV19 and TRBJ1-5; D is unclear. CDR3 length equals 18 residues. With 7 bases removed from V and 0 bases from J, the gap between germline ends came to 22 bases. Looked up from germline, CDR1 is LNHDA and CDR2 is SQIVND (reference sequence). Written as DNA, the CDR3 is TGTGCCAGTATTGTCTCAATGTCGTTAGGCGCTAGCAATCAGCCCCAGCATTTT. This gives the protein CASIVSMSLGASNQPQHF.

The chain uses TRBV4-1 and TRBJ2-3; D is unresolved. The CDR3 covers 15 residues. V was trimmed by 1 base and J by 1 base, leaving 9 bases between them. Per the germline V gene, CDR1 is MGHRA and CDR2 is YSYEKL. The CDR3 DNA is TGCGCCAGCAGCCAAGTTCATCCAGGCACAGATACGCAGTATTTT. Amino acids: CASSQVHPGTDTQYF.

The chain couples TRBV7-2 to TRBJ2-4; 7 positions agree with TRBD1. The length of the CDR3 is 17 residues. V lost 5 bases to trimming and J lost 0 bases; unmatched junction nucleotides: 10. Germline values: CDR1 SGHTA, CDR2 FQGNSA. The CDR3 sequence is CASSPLQGSVAKNIQYF. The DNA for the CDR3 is TGTGCCAGCAGCCCCCTACAGGGGTCCGTAGCCAAAAACATTCAGTACTTC.

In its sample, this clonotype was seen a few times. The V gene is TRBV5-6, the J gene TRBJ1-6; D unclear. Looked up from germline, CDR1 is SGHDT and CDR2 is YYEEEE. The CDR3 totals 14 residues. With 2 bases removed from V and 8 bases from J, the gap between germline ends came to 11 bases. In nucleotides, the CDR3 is TGTGCCAGCAGCTTACCGGGGAGGGATTCACCCCTCCACTTT. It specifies CASSLPGRDSPLHF.

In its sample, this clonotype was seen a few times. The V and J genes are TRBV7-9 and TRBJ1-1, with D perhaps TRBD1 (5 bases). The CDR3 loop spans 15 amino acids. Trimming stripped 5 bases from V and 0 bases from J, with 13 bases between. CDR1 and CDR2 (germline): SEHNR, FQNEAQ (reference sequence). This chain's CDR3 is CASSLGRTMNTEAFF. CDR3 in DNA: TGTGCCAGCAGCCTGGGACGGACCATGAACACTGAAGCTTTCTTT.

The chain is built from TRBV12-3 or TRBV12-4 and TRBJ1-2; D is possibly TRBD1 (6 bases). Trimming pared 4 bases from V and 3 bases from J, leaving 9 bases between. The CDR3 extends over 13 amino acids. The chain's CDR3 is CASSSQGYYGYTF. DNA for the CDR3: TGTGCCAGCAGTTCACAGGGTTACTATGGCTACACCTTC.

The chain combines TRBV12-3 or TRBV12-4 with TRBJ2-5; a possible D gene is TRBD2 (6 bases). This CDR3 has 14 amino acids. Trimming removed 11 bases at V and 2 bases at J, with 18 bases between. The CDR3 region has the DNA TGTGCCCGTCAACGGGGACTTTTACAAGAGACCCAGTACTTC. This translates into CARQRGLLQETQYF.

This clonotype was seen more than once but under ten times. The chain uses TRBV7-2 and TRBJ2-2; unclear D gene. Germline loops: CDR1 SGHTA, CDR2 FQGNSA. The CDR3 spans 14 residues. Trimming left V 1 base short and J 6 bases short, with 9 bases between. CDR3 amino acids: CASSLVPPPGELFF. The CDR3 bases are TGTGCCAGCAGCTTAGTTCCTCCCCCCGGGGAGCTGTTTTTT.

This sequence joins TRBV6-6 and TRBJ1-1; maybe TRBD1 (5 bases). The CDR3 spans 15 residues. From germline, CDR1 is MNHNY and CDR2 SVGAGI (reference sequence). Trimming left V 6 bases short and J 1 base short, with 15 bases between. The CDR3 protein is CASRLPGKGNTEAFF. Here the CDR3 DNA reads TGTGCCAGCAGGTTACCAGGGAAGGGGAACACTGAAGCTTTCTTT.

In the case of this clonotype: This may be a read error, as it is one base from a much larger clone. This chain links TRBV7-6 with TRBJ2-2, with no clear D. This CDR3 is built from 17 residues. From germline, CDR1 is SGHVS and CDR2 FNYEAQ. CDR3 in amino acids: CVSSLWLRELNTGELFF. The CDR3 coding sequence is TGTGTCAGCAGCTTATGGTTACGAGAACTAAACACCGGGGAGCTGTTTTTT. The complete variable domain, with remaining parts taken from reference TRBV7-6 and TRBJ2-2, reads GAGVSQSPRYKVTKRGQDVALRCDPISGHVSLYWYRQALGQGPEFLTYFNYEAQQDKSGLPNDRFSAERPEGSISTLTIQRTEQRDSAMYRCVSSLWLRELNTGELFFGEGSRLTVL.

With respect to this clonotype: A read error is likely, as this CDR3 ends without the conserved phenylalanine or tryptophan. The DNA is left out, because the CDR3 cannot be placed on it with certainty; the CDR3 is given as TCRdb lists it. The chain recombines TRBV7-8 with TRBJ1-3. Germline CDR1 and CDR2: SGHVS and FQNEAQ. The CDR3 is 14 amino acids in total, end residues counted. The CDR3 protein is CASGYAGGRNTKSC.

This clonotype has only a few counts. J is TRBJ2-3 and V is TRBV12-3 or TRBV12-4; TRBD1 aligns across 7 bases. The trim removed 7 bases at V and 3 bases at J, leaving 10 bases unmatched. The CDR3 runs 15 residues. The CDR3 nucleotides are TGTGCCAGCACTCCAGCGACAGGGCCGACAGATACGCAGTATTTT. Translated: CASTPATGPTDTQYF.

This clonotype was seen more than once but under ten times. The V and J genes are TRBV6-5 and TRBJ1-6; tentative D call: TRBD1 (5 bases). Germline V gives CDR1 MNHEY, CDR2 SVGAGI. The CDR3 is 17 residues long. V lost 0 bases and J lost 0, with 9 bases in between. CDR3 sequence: CASSYSGVSSYNSPLHF. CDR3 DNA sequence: TGTGCCAGCAGTTACTCGGGGGTTAGCTCCTATAATTCACCCCTCCACTTT.

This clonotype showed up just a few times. The CDR3 is CASSLVDRRQETQYF. The CDR3 DNA reads as TGTGCCAGCAGCTTAGTCGACAGGAGACAAGAGACCCAGTACTTC. This chain links TRBV7-9 with TRBJ2-5; the D gene is possibly TRBD1 (6 bases). In germline, CDR1 is SEHNR, CDR2 FQNEAQ (reference sequence). V was cut by 1 base and J by 2 bases, with 11 bases left in between. This CDR3 is built from 15 residues.

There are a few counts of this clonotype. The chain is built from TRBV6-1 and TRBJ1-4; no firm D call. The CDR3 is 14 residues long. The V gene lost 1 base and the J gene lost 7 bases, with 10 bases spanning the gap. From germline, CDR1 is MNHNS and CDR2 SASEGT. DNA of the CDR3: TGTGCCAGCAGTGAAGATGGGTTACCTGAAAAACTGTTTTTT. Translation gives CASSEDGLPEKLFF.

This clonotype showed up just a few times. Written as DNA, the CDR3 is TGCGCCAGCATGTCCGTAGCCAAAAACATTCAGTACTTC. Its protein product is CASMSVAKNIQYF. J is TRBJ2-4 and V is TRBV23-1; D gene uncertain. TRBV23-1 is an ORF for which the function is uncertain. Trimming stripped 7 bases from V and 0 bases from J, with 7 bases between. The length of the CDR3 is 13 residues.

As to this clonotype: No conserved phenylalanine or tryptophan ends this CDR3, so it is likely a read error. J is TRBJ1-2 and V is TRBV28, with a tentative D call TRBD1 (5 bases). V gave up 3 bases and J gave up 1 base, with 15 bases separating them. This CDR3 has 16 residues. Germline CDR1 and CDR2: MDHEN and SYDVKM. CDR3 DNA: TGTGCCAGCAGTTTGGGACGTGGGCCGATTAACTATGGCTACACCTTA. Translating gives CASSLGRGPINYGYTL.

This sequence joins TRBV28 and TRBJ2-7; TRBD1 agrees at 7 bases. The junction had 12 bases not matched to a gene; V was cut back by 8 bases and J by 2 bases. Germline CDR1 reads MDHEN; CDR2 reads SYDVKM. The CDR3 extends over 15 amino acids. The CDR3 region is CASPPLGTAAYEQYF. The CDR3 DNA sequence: TGTGCCAGCCCTCCACTAGGGACAGCCGCCTACGAGCAGTACTTC.

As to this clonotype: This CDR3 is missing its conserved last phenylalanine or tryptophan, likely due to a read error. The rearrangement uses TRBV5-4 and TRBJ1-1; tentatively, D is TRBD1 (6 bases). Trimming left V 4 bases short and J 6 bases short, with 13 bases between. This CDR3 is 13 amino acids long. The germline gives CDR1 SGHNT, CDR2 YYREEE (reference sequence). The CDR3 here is CASSGRRGAEAFS. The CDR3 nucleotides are TGTGCCAGCAGCGGACGCAGGGGTGCTGAAGCTTTCTCT.

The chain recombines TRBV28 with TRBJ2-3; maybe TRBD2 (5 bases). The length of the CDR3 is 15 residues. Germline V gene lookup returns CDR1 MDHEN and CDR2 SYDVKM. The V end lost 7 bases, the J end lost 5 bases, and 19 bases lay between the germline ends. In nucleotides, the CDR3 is TGTGCCAGCAAACCACCCGGGCTCGGAGGAGATACGCAGTATTTT. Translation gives CASKPPGLGGDTQYF.

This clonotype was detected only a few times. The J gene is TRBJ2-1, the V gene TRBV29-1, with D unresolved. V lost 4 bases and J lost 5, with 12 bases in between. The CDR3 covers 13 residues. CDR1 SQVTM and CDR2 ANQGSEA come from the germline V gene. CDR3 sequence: CSVGHGTDNEQFF. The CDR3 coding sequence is TGCAGCGTTGGCCATGGAACCGACAATGAGCAGTTCTTC.

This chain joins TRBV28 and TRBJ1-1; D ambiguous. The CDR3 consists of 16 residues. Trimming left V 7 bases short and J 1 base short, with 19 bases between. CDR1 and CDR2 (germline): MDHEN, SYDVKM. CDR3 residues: CASNPSGGYANTEAFF. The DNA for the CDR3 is TGTGCCAGCAACCCCTCCGGAGGGTACGCGAACACTGAAGCTTTCTTT.